These T cell receptor beta chains were read from a single sample in a study of blood T cells in healthy people across ages. TCRdb independently ran MiXCR on the 5' RACE reads; one entry per CDR3 protein. Altogether 1.5 million to 2 million distinct CDR3 sequences are present, roughly 52% being singletons, with the ten largest covering 2% to 2.5%. The sample consisted of blood. The receptors were sampled from a woman aged 40 to 49 in good health. The CDR3 runs from the conserved cysteine through the conserved F or W. D genes are given only for firm matches. Not all rows give a size; the values are once, few, many and, for expanded clones, a class.

TRBV7-3	.	TRBJ1-5	.	TGTGCCAGCAGCTTACCATCTCAGGGGTCCAATCAGCCCCAGCATTTT	CASSLPSQGSNQPQHF
TRBV6-2/TRBV6-3	.	TRBJ2-5	TRBD2	TGTGCTAGCAGACAGATCCGGACTAGCGGGGGCCAAGAGACCCAGTACTTC	CASRQIRTSGGQETQYF
TRBV4-2	.	TRBJ1-4	.	TGTGCCAGCAGCCGCGCGAGAGATGCAACTAATGAAAAACTGTTTTTT	CASSRARDATNEKLFF
TRBV5-6	.	TRBJ2-2	TRBD1	TGTGCCAGCAGCAGCACAGGGGTCATCACCGGGGAGCTGTTTTTT	CASSSTGVITGELFF
TRBV7-2	.	TRBJ1-1	TRBD1	TGTGCCAGCAGCGGGGGACAGGATAGAACTGAAGCTTTCTTT	CASSGGQDRTEAFF
TRBV7-9	.	TRBJ2-5	TRBD2	TGTGCCAGCAGCGCCGGGACTATCCAAGAGACCCAGTACTTC	CASSAGTIQETQYF
TRBV7-3	few	TRBJ1-2	.	TGTGCCAGCAGCAGCTCTCCAGGATCCGGTGGCTACACCTTC	CASSSSPGSGGYTF
TRBV12-3/TRBV12-4	few	TRBJ2-1	TRBD2	TGTGCCAGCAGTTTAGCGGGTGTCTATACGGGAGGGCAGTTCTTC	CASSLAGVYTGGQFF
TRBV12-3/TRBV12-4	.	TRBJ2-1	.	TGTGCCAGCACCACAAGCCTAGGACAGTCTTACAATGAGCAGTTCTTC	CASTTSLGQSYNEQFF
TRBV21-1	.	TRBJ2-4	.	TGTGCCAGCAGCAAAAAGACAGCTCACGGGTGTGCTCGGGCCAAAAACATTCAGTACTTC	CASSKKTAHGCARAKNIQYF
TRBV2	.	TRBJ2-1	.	TGTGCCAGCGGCCGCGTAAGGGGGAATGAGCAGTTCTTC	CASGRVRGNEQFF
TRBV7-2	few	TRBJ2-1	TRBD2	TGTGCCAGCAGCTTTCCCGGGACTAGCGGGGGCAGCTCCTACAATGAGCAGTTCTTC	CASSFPGTSGGSSYNEQFF
TRBV6-5	.	TRBJ2-7	TRBD2	TGTGCCAGCAGTCCCTCGGGACTAGCGGGGGGTACGACCTACGAGCAGTACTTC	CASSPSGLAGGTTYEQYF
TRBV7-2	few	TRBJ2-4	.	TGTGCCAGCAGCTTGCCGCTGGTGGGGGACATTCAGTACTTC	CASSLPLVGDIQYF
TRBV20-1	.	TRBJ1-5	TRBD1	TGCAGTACTTCTACGACAGGGTTGGGTCAGCCCCAGCATTTT	CSTSTTGLGQPQHF
TRBV6-5	.	TRBJ2-3	TRBD1	TGTGCCAGCAAACAACCGGGACAGGAGCAGTATTTT	CASKQPGQEQYF
TRBV13	few	TRBJ2-7	TRBD2	TGTGCCAGCAGCTCAACGGGACTAGCGGGAACCTACGAGCAGTACTTC	CASSSTGLAGTYEQYF
TRBV2	.	TRBJ2-3	.	TGTGCCAGCAGGGGTTTAGCGGTTCCCTTCACAGATACGCAGTATTTT	CASRGLAVPFTDTQYF
TRBV20-1	.	TRBJ1-2	TRBD1	TGCAGTGCTAGAAACAGGGGGCCTGACTATGGCTACACCTTC	CSARNRGPDYGYTF
TRBV7-9	.	TRBJ1-4	.	TGTGCCAGCAGCTTAGTCGGGGGGCAGATCGAAAAACTGTTTTTT	CASSLVGGQIEKLFF
TRBV6-2/TRBV6-3	.	TRBJ2-3	.	TGTGCCAGCAGTTACCAGGGGACCCTCACAGATACGCAGTATTTT	CASSYQGTLTDTQYF
TRBV20-1	few	TRBJ2-4	TRBD2	TGCAGTGCCGTCCGGGGGGACGCCAAAAACATTCAGTACTTC	CSAVRGDAKNIQYF
TRBV5-1	.	TRBJ2-3	TRBD2	TGCGCCAGCAGCTTCTCTAGCGGGGGAAGTACAGATACGCAGTATTTT	CASSFSSGGSTDTQYF
TRBV6-5	.	TRBJ1-2	.	TGTGCCAGCAGTTACTATCCGGGGAACTATGGCTACACCTTC	CASSYYPGNYGYTF
TRBV6-1	once	TRBJ2-7	TRBD2	TGTGCCAGCGCCGGGACTAGCGGACCCGCGGACGAGCGGTACTTC	CASAGTSGPADERYF
TRBV20-1	once	TRBJ2-1	.	TGCAGTGCGGATGCCGGGACAACTCGTTACAATGAGCAGTTCTTC	CSADAGTTRYNEQFF
TRBV28	.	TRBJ2-5	TRBD1	TGTGCCAGCAGTTGGACAGGGTGGGTGCAAGAGACCCAGTACTTC	CASSWTGWVQETQYF
TRBV12-3/TRBV12-4	few	TRBJ2-3	TRBD2	TGTGCCAGCAGTTTGACTAGCGGGGGGCTCCCCACAGATACGCAGTATTTT	CASSLTSGGLPTDTQYF
TRBV6-5	.	TRBJ1-5	TRBD1	TGTGCCAGCAGTTATTCACTGCCGGGACAGGGCTATCAGCCCCAGCATTTT	CASSYSLPGQGYQPQHF